This T cell receptor beta chain was observed in a study of shared clonotypes between healthy human individuals. Regarding the study as a whole: Naive subsets typically showed greater estimated richness than memory subsets.

The CDR3 covers 14 residues. Per the germline V gene, CDR1 is SGHAT and CDR2 is FQNNGV. Between the trimmed V and J ends, which lost 5 bases and 3 bases, there was a span of 14 bases. Terminally differentiated effector memory CD45RA+ cells were excluded from the naive CD8 cells, which were CD45RO-negative and positively selected for CCR7. Adult donors, all healthy and HIV-negative, had no recent acute infections or vaccinations. Repertoires were generated with immunoSEQ multiplex PCR, while TCRdb's copy carries only in-frame clones and drops some. The sample includes around 2.1 million clones, roughly 91% seen only once; the top ten take approximately 1.7%. Note on this clone: No antigen is known for it.

This clonotype originated in a man aged 18-30 years in good health. Some clones in this sample may be carry-over from other donors' samples. The rearrangement uses TRBV11-2 and TRBJ2-7; D is perhaps TRBD2 (5 bases). The sample was naive CD8+ T cells from PBMCs. CDR3 amino acids: CASSLRASDYEQYF. The CDR3, as DNA: TGTGCCAGCAGCCTGAGGGCGTCAGACTACGAGCAGTACTTC.